This T cell receptor beta chain originates from a study of radiation and T cells in renal cell carcinoma. General study points: Top tumor clonotypes rose in blood 2 weeks post-radiation, then contracted.

Indicated time point: baseline pretreatment blood. The treatment denotes: 15 Gy SBRT to primary tumor, nephrectomy 4 weeks later. Deletions cut 4 bases from V and 4 bases from J, with 5 bases between. Looked up from germline, CDR1 is MNHNS and CDR2 is SASEGT. The CDR3 runs 12 residues. A note on this clone: What it recognizes is unknown.

Libraries were prepared by immunoSEQ multiplex PCR; TCRdb keeps only in-frame clonotypes and omits some of them. Counted here are approximately 120,000 clones, around 83% occurring once; the ten biggest clones make up around 3%. This TCR derives from a woman between 55 and 75 years old with renal cell carcinoma. V and J are TRBV6-1 and TRBJ1-3; D remains unclear. This material consisted of blood, taken from a patient whose treatment included radiotherapy and nephrectomy. The CDR3 DNA reads as TGTGCCAGCAGTGGTCAGGGAAACACCATATATTTT. Protein sequence: CASSGQGNTIYF.